A single TCR beta chain is shown here with its context. This clone has more than one count but fewer than ten. Its recognized antigen is unknown. No base-level quality is on record; no much larger clone is a single base apart. The sample belongs to a study of blood T cell repertoires in COVID-19 (dated by TCRdb to about 2020). Study-wide context: The collaborator samples originated in the United States, Italy and Spain and spanned the acute and convalescent phases of COVID-19. The sample metadata nearly always contained a de-identified subject ID, COVID-19 status, age in years and sex. Where available, HLA class I and class II types were obtained from metadata supplied by the sample provider rather than from assay-based typing. The samples were drawn from the first 160 participants of the ongoing ImmuneRACE study and from under 1,500 subjects provided by 6 global collaborators. Deeply sampled blood TCRbeta repertoires from subjects exposed to, actively infected with, or recovered from COVID-19 were included in the dataset. The material from the prospective study consisted of cDNA or gDNA derived from T cells, B-cell-depleted T cells, or PBMCs. The repertoires were released in a freely available public database meant as a resource for research on the immune response to SARS-CoV-2.

Results the study describes overall, beyond this receptor: Clinical and demographic metadata were provided uncurated, with the amount varying by source and participant.

TCRbeta CDR3 regions were amplified from genomic DNA using the immunoSEQ Assay, a bias-controlled multiplex PCR. In the original analysis: The number of nucleated cells in each sample was estimated by amplification of reference gene primers within the assay. To quantify the absolute abundance of each unique TCRbeta CDR3 rearrangement, sequence reads were collapsed and filtered. For each sample, productive Simpson clonality was calculated as the square root of Simpson's diversity index across productive rearrangements. Entries here come from immuneACCESS through TCRdb and include only in-frame sequences with V and J called. Some clones fail to appear in such tables; in the studies checked, an unresolved V gene covers under half of the shortfall, and the cause of the remainder is unknown. The DNA was the basis for D and trimming; V, J and clone size are from that table. This sample has 100,000 to 120,000 clones in its table, and more than 65% of those were observed once. Together, the top ten hold less than 4% of the sample.

The cysteine opens and the phenylalanine closes a CDR3 of 15 amino acids. The read is trimmed to its CDR3 DNA, 45 bases read in frame from base 1. The germline V gene gives CDR1 as KGHDR and CDR2 as SFDVKD. The germline V and J ends show losses of 3 bases and 4 bases respectively, and no gene match explains 6 bases of the junction. The collaborating institutions used their own protocols to collect whole blood in K2EDTA tubes. Collaborator samples were shipped for TCRbeta analysis as frozen whole blood, isolated PBMCs, or DNA extracted from either sample type. Sample: peripheral blood. The sequence was collected from an elderly woman with acute or convalescent COVID-19. The chain employs TRBV24-1 and TRBJ2-7; TRBD1 aligns with 9 central bases. DNA sequence: TGTGCCACCAGTGATCCGGGGACAGGGAAGTACGAGCAGTACTTC. This translates into CATSDPGTGKYEQYF.